This T cell receptor (beta chain) was found in a study of blood T cell repertoires in COVID-19. As for the study in general: The cDNA or gDNA used as material had been derived from T cells, B-cell-depleted T cells, or PBMCs.

Seattle researchers signed up patients amid active infection and tracked them longitudinally. Some clones are missing from TCRdb's copy, which holds only in-frame ones; the method was immunoSEQ multiplex PCR. The sample holds about 210,000 clones, approximately 85% seen once. This TCR derives from a woman in her 70s with COVID-19, enrolled during active disease. The sample was peripheral blood.

This CDR3 is CAISFGGGTEAFF. CDR3 coding DNA: TGTGCCATCTCCTTCGGGGGGGGCACTGAAGCTTTCTTT. The chain employs TRBV10-3 and TRBJ1-1; D may be TRBD1 (5 bases). This CDR3 has 13 residues. Germline CDR1 ENHRY, CDR2 SYGVKD. The V gene lost 8 bases and the J gene lost 4 bases, with 14 bases spanning the gap.